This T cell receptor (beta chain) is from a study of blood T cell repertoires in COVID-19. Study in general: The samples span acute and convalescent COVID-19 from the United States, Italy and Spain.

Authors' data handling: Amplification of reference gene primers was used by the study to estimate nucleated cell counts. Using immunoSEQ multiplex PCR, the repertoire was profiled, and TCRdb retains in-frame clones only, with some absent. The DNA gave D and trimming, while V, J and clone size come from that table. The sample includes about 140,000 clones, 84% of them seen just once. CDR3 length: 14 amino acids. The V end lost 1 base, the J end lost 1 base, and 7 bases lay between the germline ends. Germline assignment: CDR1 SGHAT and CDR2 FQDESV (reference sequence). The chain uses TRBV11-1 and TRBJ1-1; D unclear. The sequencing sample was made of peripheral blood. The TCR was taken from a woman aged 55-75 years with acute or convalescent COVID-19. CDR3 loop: CASSLVPGNTEAFF. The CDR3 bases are TGTGCCAGCAGCTTAGTCCCGGGGAACACTGAAGCTTTCTTT. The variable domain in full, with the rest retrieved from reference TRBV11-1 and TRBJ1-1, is EAEVAQSPRYKITEKSQAVAFWCDPISGHATLYWYRQILGQGPELLVQFQDESVVDDSQLPKDRFSAERLKGVDSTLKIQPAELGDSAMYLCASSLVPGNTEAFFGQGTRLTVV.